Included here is one TCR beta chain sequence, with context. The data are from a study of OX40 agonist ivuxolimab in advanced cancers. This CDR3 has 14 residues. The germline V gene encodes CDR1 SGHNT and CDR2 YYREEE (reference sequence). Trimming removed 2 bases at V and 5 bases at J, with 13 bases between. Only in-frame clones appear in the TCRdb table, and some are missing; sequencing was by immunoSEQ multiplex PCR. The repertoire includes 20,000 to 25,000 clones, approximately 82% of them detected once, and 25% to 30% sits in the top ten. V is TRBV5-4 and J is TRBJ1-2; D call uncertain. Specimen: CD4+ or CD8+ T cells sorted from blood, collected in a trial of the OX40 agonist ivuxolimab. The TCR sequence derives from an adult with an advanced solid tumor such as melanoma, head and neck, liver or kidney cancer. This chain's CDR3 is CASSFPVAGYGYTF. CDR3 coding DNA: TGTGCCAGCAGCTTCCCCGTCGCCGGGTATGGCTACACCTTC.